A single sample is the source of the 4 T cell receptor beta chains below, sequenced in a study of Ad26.COV2.S vaccination and SARS-CoV-2 variants. Described treatment: 15 to 20 received Ad26.COV2.S at low or high dose, single or two shots; about five received placebo; per-sample allocation not given. Day 63 after the first vaccine or placebo injection was the time point for sampling. Assay used: immunoSEQ multiplex PCR; TCRdb lists only in-frame clones, some missing. The sample gives about 680,000 clones, around 90% of which show up once; approximately 1.5% is in the top ten. The source material was peripheral blood, sampled in a trial of Ad26.COV2.S vaccine versus placebo. The receptors originated from a person aged 18-60 years who received the Ad26.COV2.S COVID-19 vaccine or a placebo.

The V and J genes are TRBV18 and TRBJ1-5; D is uncertain. CDR3 length: 13 residues. Trimming stripped 5 bases from V and 4 bases from J, with 9 bases between. Germline V gives CDR1 KGHSH, CDR2 LQKENI. DNA of the CDR3: TGTGCCAGCTCATATGACCAAAATCAGCCCCAGCATTTT. Amino acids: CASSYDQNQPQHF. The whole variable domain, remainder taken from reference TRBV18 and TRBJ1-5, is NAGVMQNPRHLVRRRGQEARLRCSPMKGHSHVYWYRQLPEEGLKFMVYLQKENIIDESGMPKERFSAEFPKEGPSILRIQQVVRGDSAAYFCASSYDQNQPQHFGDGTRLSIL.

The chain uses TRBV29-1 and TRBJ1-1; TRBD1 agrees at 8 bases. V shed 4 bases and J 0 bases; nucleotides not matched to a gene: 4. Germline lookup yields CDR1 SQVTM and CDR2 ANQGSEA. The CDR3 is made up of 14 amino acids. In DNA form, the CDR3 reads TGCAGCGTTGGGACAGGGACGGTGAACACTGAAGCTTTCTTT. Encoded protein: CSVGTGTVNTEAFF.

A note on this clone: The identical CDR3 is also encoded by other nucleotide sequences in the sample. V gene TRBV30 combines with J gene TRBJ1-5; no clear D gene. The germline V gene has CDR1 GTSNPN and CDR2 SVGIG (reference sequence). CDR3 length equals 13 residues. Trimming took 0 bases from V and 5 from J, leaving 8 bases between them. The CDR3 DNA sequence: TGTGCCTGGAGTGTAATCGGAGATCAGCCCCAGCATTTT. This gives the protein CAWSVIGDQPQHF. The variable domain in full, with the rest retrieved from reference TRBV30 and TRBJ1-5, is SQTIHQWPATLVQPVGSPLSLECTVEGTSNPNLYWYRQAAGRGLQLLFYSVGIGQISSEVPQNLSASRPQDRQFILSSKKLLLSDSGFYLCAWSVIGDQPQHFGDGTRLSIL.

This clone has a single count. At one end, the junction sequence differs from germline, possibly due to a read error. The sample holds other DNA sequences that translate to the same CDR3. The chain has TRBV7-2 and TRBJ1-1; no reliable D call. The CDR3 extends over 15 amino acids. The germline CDR1 and CDR2 sequences are SGHTA and FQGNSA. As DNA, the CDR3 is TGTGCCAGTAGCTTAAAGGCACTAGAGAACACTGAAGCTTTCTTT. Translated, it gives CASSLKALENTEAFF.